This T cell receptor beta chain stems from a study of early T cells in non-severe SARS-CoV-2 infection. TCRdb analysed the 5' RACE reads with MiXCR anew, one entry per CDR3 protein. In the table there are 60,000 to 75,000 distinct CDR3 sequences, over 10% of which are singletons. The sequencing here drew on whole blood, taken at baseline. This TCR was recovered from an adult who was a healthcare worker with PCR-confirmed SARS-CoV-2 infection or an uninfected control (not recorded which).

In nucleotides, the CDR3 is TGCGCCAGCCGCCTTGTCGGGCGAACTGAAGCTTTCTTT. The encoded protein is CASRLVGRTEAFF. The V call is TRBV5-1, the J call TRBJ1-1; D gene ambiguous. The ends were cut back, 7 bases at V and 5 bases at J, with 15 bases in the middle. The germline V gene has CDR1 SGHRS and CDR2 YFSETQ. The CDR3 spans 13 residues.